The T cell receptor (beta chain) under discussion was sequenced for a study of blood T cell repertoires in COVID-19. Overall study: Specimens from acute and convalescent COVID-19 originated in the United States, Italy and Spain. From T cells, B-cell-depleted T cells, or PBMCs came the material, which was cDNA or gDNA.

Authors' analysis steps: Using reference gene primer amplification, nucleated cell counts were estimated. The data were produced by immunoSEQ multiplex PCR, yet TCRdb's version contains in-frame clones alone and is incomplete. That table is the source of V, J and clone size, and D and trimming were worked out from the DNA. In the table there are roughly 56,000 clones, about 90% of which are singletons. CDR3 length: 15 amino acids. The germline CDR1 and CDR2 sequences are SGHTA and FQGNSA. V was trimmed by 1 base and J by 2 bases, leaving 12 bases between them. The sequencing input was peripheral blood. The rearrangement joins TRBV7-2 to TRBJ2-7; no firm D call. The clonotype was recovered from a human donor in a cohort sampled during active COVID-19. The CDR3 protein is CASSLGYRETYEQYF. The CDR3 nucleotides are TGTGCCAGCAGCTTAGGGTACAGAGAAACCTACGAGCAGTACTTC.